This T cell receptor beta chain was retrieved from a study of blood T cell repertoires in COVID-19. Across the whole study: Specimens from acute and convalescent COVID-19 originated in the United States, Italy and Spain. The analysed material was cDNA or gDNA that came from T cells, B-cell-depleted T cells, or PBMCs.

Seattle patients were enrolled while actively infected and followed longitudinally. Germline CDR1 and CDR2: MNHNS and SASEGT. With 0 bases removed from V and 0 bases from J, the gap between germline ends came to 6 bases. The CDR3 runs to 16 residues. Sequencing used immunoSEQ multiplex PCR; TCRdb keeps in-frame clones, though not all of them. This sample has 360,000 or so clones, with around nine tenths found just once. The clonotype originates from a woman aged 60-75 years with COVID-19, enrolled during active disease. The sequencing sample was made of peripheral blood. V and J are TRBV6-1 and TRBJ1-6; no definite D call. CDR3 sequence (DNA): TGTGCCAGCAGTGAAGCGAGGCGCTCCTATAATTCACCCCTCCACTTT. Translated: CASSEARRSYNSPLHF.